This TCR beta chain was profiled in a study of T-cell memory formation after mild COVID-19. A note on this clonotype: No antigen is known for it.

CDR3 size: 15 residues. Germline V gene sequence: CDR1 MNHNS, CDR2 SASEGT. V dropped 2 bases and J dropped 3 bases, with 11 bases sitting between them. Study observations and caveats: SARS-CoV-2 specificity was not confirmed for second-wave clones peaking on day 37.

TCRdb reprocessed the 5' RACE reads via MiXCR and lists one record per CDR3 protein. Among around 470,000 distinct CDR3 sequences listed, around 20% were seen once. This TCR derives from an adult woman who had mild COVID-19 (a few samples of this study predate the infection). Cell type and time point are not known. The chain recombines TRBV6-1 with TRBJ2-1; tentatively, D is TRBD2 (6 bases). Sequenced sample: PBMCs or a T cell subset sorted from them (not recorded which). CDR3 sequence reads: CASSEIGSGYNEQFF. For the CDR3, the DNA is TGTGCCAGCAGTGAAATCGGGAGTGGCTACAATGAGCAGTTCTTC.